Included here is one T cell receptor (beta chain) sequence, with context. Its antigen is unidentified. Expansion of antigen-specific CD4+ T cells with viral peptide pools was carried out by the ViraFEST assay before sequencing. Investigators separated out CD4+ T cells once around 11 days of culture had passed. The culture medium for 2 million or so PBMC per well included around 10 IU/ml IL-2 and roughly 10 ug/ml peptides. This specimen comes from a study of vaccination effects on CD4 cells after COVID-19. The CDR3 consists of 13 residues. The ends lost 8 bases at V and 5 bases at J; junction bases unmatched: 6. CDR1 and CDR2 from the germline V gene are MNHEY and SVGAGI. The method was immunoSEQ multiplex PCR; TCRdb's version includes in-frame clones alone and lacks a portion of them. The sample includes roughly 76,000 clones, approximately 81% seen only once; the top ten take 1.5% to 2%.

The sequencing used CD4+ T cells from PBMCs cultured with HCoV-229E spike peptides, collected before COVID-19 vaccination. This chain connects TRBV6-5 to TRBJ2-7; TRBD1 matches at 10 bases. The receptor was isolated from a human donor who received a COVID-19 vaccine. CDR3 sequence: CASSGTGAHEQYV. CDR3 DNA sequence: TGTGCCAGCTCCGGGACAGGGGCCCACGAGCAGTACGTC.